This T cell receptor (beta chain) was identified in a study of low-dose radiotherapy and immunotherapy resistance in tumors. The wider study: Members of Cohort 1 were treated with 0.5 Gy per fraction every 2 weeks. The prescribed total PTV dose was 6.5 Gy. TRAV and TRBV primers primed cDNA for both TCRalpha and TCRbeta.

Time point here: after trial treatment. The treatment denotes: LDRT plus nivolumab, ipilimumab, low-dose cyclophosphamide and aspirin (RACIN trial). Donors received nivolumab, ipilimumab, aspirin, low-dose cyclophosphamide and low-dose radiotherapy. Eligibility required advanced solid tumors lacking tumor-infiltrating lymphocytes. Deletions cut 3 bases from V and 10 bases from J, with 7 bases between. The germline V gene encodes CDR1 LNHDA and CDR2 SQIVND (reference sequence). The CDR3 spans 12 residues. This clonotype was picked up many times. PCR amplification of the TCRs was performed with Phusion for 20 to 25 PCR cycles, and it relied on a constant-region primer together with a V-primer adapter. Using its own MiXCR run on the reads, TCRdb lists one record per CDR3 protein. This sample has over 50,000 distinct CDR3 sequences; around 34% occur once, and the top ten carry over 7%.

The chain couples TRBV19 to TRBJ1-6, with no clear D. Source: PBMCs, taken after low-dose radiotherapy plus immunotherapy. The receptor's source is a male donor with rectosigmoid adenocarcinoma. In nucleotides, the CDR3 is TGTGCCAGTAGTATCGGCGGATCACCCCTCCACTTT. Encoded protein: CASSIGGSPLHF.